Presented here are 11 T cell receptor beta chains from one specimen sequenced in a study of CD8 T cells in Susac syndrome. RNA, at about 0.45 to 1 ug, was reverse transcribed with random hexamers. MiXCR was run by TCRdb on the immunoSEQ multiplex PCR reads, yielding one entry per CDR3 protein. Of fewer than 350,000 distinct CDR3 sequences listed, about 90% are singletons. The sequencing sample was made of CD4+ T cells from PBMCs. All receptors come from a human donor with multiple sclerosis.

In this sample, this clonotype turned up once. The chain couples TRBV11-1 to TRBJ2-1; the D is unclear. V lost 3 bases to trimming and J lost 5 bases, with 11 bases between them. The CDR3 is 14 residues long. Per germline, CDR1 SGHAT and CDR2 FQDESV (reference sequence). The CDR3 DNA reads TGTGCCAGCAGCTTTTACCGGGCGAACAATGAGCAGTTCTTC. Translation: CASSFYRANNEQFF.

The rearrangement links TRBV18 to TRBJ1-1; D uncertain. The V end lost 1 base, the J end lost 7 bases, and 7 bases lay between the germline ends. CDR1 and CDR2 (germline): KGHSH, LQKENI. The CDR3 is 12 amino acids. Here the CDR3 reads CASSPRVGEAFF. The CDR3, as DNA: TGTGCCAGCTCACCACGAGTAGGTGAAGCTTTCTTT.

The chain couples TRBV3-1 to TRBJ2-7; TRBD1 matches 10 bases. J lost 5 bases, V lost 5 bases, and 6 bases had no gene match. Looked up from germline, CDR1 is LGHDT and CDR2 is YNNKEL (reference sequence). The CDR3 runs to 14 residues. The DNA for the CDR3 is TGTGCCAGCAGCGCCCCCGGGACAGGGGACGAGCAGTACTTC. It encodes CASSAPGTGDEQYF.

This chain uses TRBV12-3 or TRBV12-4 with TRBJ2-6; 7 nucleotides align to TRBD2. V shed 6 bases, J shed 3 bases, and the junction held 8 bases outside the gene matches. This CDR3 spans 16 amino acids. The chain's CDR3 is CASRHDGGYGANVLTF. CDR3 DNA sequence: TGTGCCAGCAGACACGACGGGGGGTATGGGGCCAACGTCCTGACTTTC.

A word on this clonotype: A read error may produce the germline difference seen at one junction end. The chain recombines TRBV5-1 with TRBJ1-1, with a weak D call TRBD1 (6 bases). The CDR3 is 15 residues long. Looked up from germline, CDR1 is SGHRS and CDR2 is YFSETQ. The CDR3 nucleotides read TGCGCCATCAGCTTGGTGGGACATTCGAACACTGAAGCTTTCTTT. Translation: CAISLVGHSNTEAFF.

V usage is TRBV7-9 and J usage is TRBJ1-1; D gene ambiguous. With 2 bases removed from V and 1 base from J, the gap between germline ends came to 11 bases. This CDR3 contains 15 residues. Germline V gene data show CDR1 as SEHNR and CDR2 as FQNEAQ (reference sequence). The CDR3 here is CASSLRGRTNTEAFF. In nucleotides, the CDR3 is TGTGCCAGCAGCTTAAGAGGCAGGACGAACACTGAAGCTTTCTTT. The full variable domain, with the rest looked up from reference TRBV7-9 and TRBJ1-1, is DTGVSQNPRHKITKRGQNVTFRCDPISEHNRLYWYRQTLGQGPEFLTYFQNEAQLEKSRLLSDRFSAERPKGSFSTLEIQRTEQGDSAMYLCASSLRGRTNTEAFFGQGTRLTVV.

This clonotype was picked up one time. This chain connects TRBV6-2 or TRBV6-3 to TRBJ2-1; TRBD2 aligns across 11 bases. CDR3 size: 15 residues. V lost 6 bases and J lost 9; bases outside the gene matches: 10. Germline V lookup: CDR1 MNHEY, CDR2 SVGEGT. The CDR3 region is CASSYASGGLREQFF. In DNA, the CDR3 is TGTGCCAGCAGCTATGCTAGCGGGGGGCTTCGTGAGCAGTTCTTC.

A note on this clonotype: The junction does not match germline at one end; this may be a read error. The chain has TRBV2 and TRBJ2-2; D possibly uses TRBD1 or TRBD2 (5 bases each). CDR1 and CDR2 (germline): SNHLY, FYNNEI. The CDR3 consists of 14 residues. The DNA of the CDR3 is TGTGCCAGCAGTCTTTTAAAGGGACCTGGGGCGCTGTTTTTT. Translated: CASSLLKGPGALFF.

The chain combines TRBV3-1 with TRBJ2-2; no clear D gene. The length of the CDR3 is 17 residues. CDR1 is LGHDT and CDR2 is YNNKEL in the germline V gene (reference sequence). V dropped 0 bases and J dropped 5 bases, with 16 bases sitting between them. The CDR3 loop is CASSQDTGAPGTGELFF. The CDR3 bases are TGTGCCAGCAGCCAAGACACGGGTGCCCCCGGGACCGGGGAGCTGTTTTTT.

The rearrangement uses TRBV2 and TRBJ1-2, with unresolved D. V was trimmed by 1 base and J by 4 bases, leaving 10 bases between them. The germline V gene encodes CDR1 SNHLY and CDR2 FYNNEI. The CDR3 sequence is 14 residues long. The CDR3 protein is CASSEERAGYGYTF. DNA of the CDR3: TGTGCCAGCAGTGAAGAGAGGGCAGGCTATGGCTACACCTTC.

V is TRBV23-1 and J is TRBJ2-7, with 7 bases lining up with TRBD1. TRBV23-1 is labeled an ORF, and its function is uncertain. The CDR3 is made up of 19 amino acids. Trimming took 6 bases from V and 3 from J; bases not matched to a gene: 23. The CDR3 DNA reads as TGCGCCAGCAGACAACCGGGACAGAGGTCAACGCTTCCTTACTACGAGCAGTACTTC. It translates to CASRQPGQRSTLPYYEQYF.